Given below is one TCR beta chain in context. J was trimmed by 2 bases and V by 0 bases; bases with no gene match: 3. The CDR3 runs 15 residues. Looked up from germline, CDR1 is SGHTA and CDR2 is FQGTGA. The data originate from a study of Tregs in tolerant kidney transplant recipients. Clones were read by immunoSEQ multiplex PCR, and TCRdb kept only the in-frame ones, dropping some. The profile shows some 62,000 clones, 95% to 98% of them singletons. Material: Tregs from blood, obtained before the transplant. The rearrangement joins TRBV7-3 to TRBJ2-5, with TRBD1 matching over 7 bases. The source is a human donor who received a combined kidney and bone marrow transplant. The CDR3 DNA is TGTGCCAGCAGCTTAACGGGACAGTCACAAGAGACCCAGTACTTC. It is translated as CASSLTGQSQETQYF.